The source of this T cell receptor beta chain is a study of cytomegalovirus exposure and HLA in healthy donors. General study findings and limits: The study carried out a later analysis of TCR beta sequences. It associated 15,000 to 20,000 of them with specific HLA alleles at a false discovery rate of 0.05. A later look showed TCR association rates differing by HLA locus, highest for DRB1 and lowest for HLA-C.

A remark on this clone: Antigen: not known.

V was clipped by 8 bases and J by 0 bases, with 15 bases between them. The length of the CDR3 is 15 residues. Per germline, CDR1 SNHLY and CDR2 FYNNEI. This PCR relied on a set of 60 Vbeta primers and 13 Jbeta primers. Data came from immunoSEQ multiplex PCR; TCRdb stores just in-frame clones and leaves some out. The sample carries about 150,000 clones, more than 60% recorded once. The source is a woman in her fifties or sixties in good health and CMV-seropositive. Sequenced: PBMCs. The chain has TRBV2 and TRBJ2-3, with D unresolved. CDR3 residues: CASSLAVTSTDTQYF. In nucleotides, the CDR3 is TGTGCCAGCTCCCTCGCCGTGACTAGCACAGATACGCAGTATTTT.